These 25 T cell receptor beta chains originate from one sample sequenced in a study of glioma-infiltrating T cells after dendritic cell vaccination. Sequencing was performed with immunoSEQ multiplex PCR; in TCRdb, only in-frame clones are kept and a portion is missing. The sample includes 55,000 to 75,000 clones, around 86% seen only once; the top ten take 7.9%. The material was blood, obtained before dendritic cell vaccination. These receptors all come from a human donor with glioblastoma.

This clone was counted a single time. The chain uses TRBV6-5 and TRBJ1-5; D is possibly TRBD1 (5 bases). The germline V and J ends were trimmed by 0 bases and 10 bases, with 7 bases remaining between them. The length of the CDR3 is 12 residues. Per germline, CDR1 MNHEY and CDR2 SVGAGI. The CDR3 loop reads CASSYSGGPQHF. CDR3 in DNA: TGTGCCAGCAGTTACTCGGGGGGACCCCAGCATTTT.

The chain is built from TRBV5-4 and TRBJ2-5; 9 positions agree with TRBD2. Germline V gene sequence: CDR1 SGHNT, CDR2 YYREEE (reference sequence). The CDR3 totals 15 residues. The V segment lost 4 bases and the J segment 2 bases; nucleotides outside the gene matches: 6. The CDR3 sequence is CASSHSSGRQETQYF. As DNA, the CDR3 is TGTGCCAGCAGCCACTCAAGCGGGAGGCAAGAGACCCAGTACTTC.

This clone was counted only a few times. V usage is TRBV14 and J usage is TRBJ1-2; the D gene is possibly TRBD1 (6 bases). This CDR3 comprises 13 residues. Looked up from germline, CDR1 is SGHDN and CDR2 is FVKESK. Trimming took 4 bases from V and 4 from J, leaving 10 bases between them. This CDR3 is CASSRSTGYGYTF. The CDR3, as DNA: TGTGCCAGCAGCCGTTCGACAGGCTATGGCTACACCTTC.

This chain uses TRBV2 with TRBJ2-5, with 15 nucleotides matching TRBD2. The length of the CDR3 is 13 residues. The junction had 0 bases not matched to a gene; V was cut back by 9 bases and J by 4 bases. The germline gives CDR1 SNHLY, CDR2 FYNNEI. CDR3 DNA sequence: TGTGCCAGGGGACTAGCGGGGGGAGAGACCCAGTACTTC. Amino acids: CARGLAGGETQYF.

The chain joins TRBV19 to TRBJ2-4, with a possible D match to TRBD2 (5 bases). The CDR3 length is 14 residues. V gave up 4 bases and J gave up 5 bases, with 12 bases separating them. CDR1 and CDR2 from the germline V gene are LNHDA and SQIVND (reference sequence). CDR3 loop: CASSTASKENIQYF. The DNA of the CDR3 is TGTGCCAGTAGTACTGCTAGCAAGGAAAACATTCAGTACTTC.

In this sample, this clone turned up once. V is TRBV25-1 and J is TRBJ2-1, with 11 bases that match TRBD2. V lost 7 bases, J lost 6 bases, and 8 bases stayed unmatched. Germline V gives CDR1 MGHDK, CDR2 SYGVNS. The CDR3 contains 15 residues. The CDR3 here is CASTPTSGALNEQFF. CDR3 sequence (DNA): TGTGCCAGCACTCCGACTAGCGGGGCCCTCAATGAGCAGTTCTTC.

This sequence joins TRBV5-6 and TRBJ1-1, with TRBD1 identical over 9 bases. CDR3 length: 13 residues. CDR1 and CDR2 from the germline V gene are SGHDT and YYEEEE. The J segment lost 4 bases and the V segment lost 6 bases, leaving 4 bases of the junction unmatched. CDR3 DNA: TGTGCCAGCACCCAACAGGGGGCCACTGAAGCTTTCTTT. Translated: CASTQQGATEAFF. Drawing the rest from reference TRBV5-6 and TRBJ1-1, the complete variable domain is DAGVTQSPTHLIKTRGQQVTLRCSPKSGHDTVSWYQQALGQGPQFIFQYYEEEERQRGNFPDRFSGHQFPNYSSELNVNALLLGDSALYLCASTQQGATEAFFGQGTRLTVV.

V is TRBV9 and J is TRBJ2-5, with TRBD2 matching over 16 bases. The CDR3 totals 17 residues. The germline CDR1 and CDR2 sequences are SGDLS and YYNGEE. With V trimmed by 3 bases and J by 4 bases, 6 bases remained unmatched. The chain's CDR3 is CASSDGTSGGDLETQYF. CDR3 DNA sequence: TGTGCCAGCAGCGACGGGACTAGCGGGGGGGACCTAGAGACCCAGTACTTC.

The V call is TRBV9, the J call TRBJ2-5, with TRBD1 as a possible D gene (5 bases). Germline V gene lookup returns CDR1 SGDLS and CDR2 YYNGEE. The CDR3 has 15 residues. Trimming took 4 bases from V and 0 from J, leaving 13 bases between them. DNA of the CDR3: TGTGCCAGCAGCACTCCCACAGGATACCAAGAGACCCAGTACTTC. It encodes CASSTPTGYQETQYF. The whole variable domain, filled in from reference TRBV9 and TRBJ2-5, reads DSGVTQTPKHLITATGQRVTLRCSPRSGDLSVYWYQQSLDQGLQFLIQYYNGEERAKGNILERFSAQQFPDLHSELNLSSLELGDSALYFCASSTPTGYQETQYFGPGTRLLVL.

This clone occurred once. The CDR3 sequence is CASSLREDYGYTF. In nucleotides, the CDR3 is TGTGCCAGCAGTCTCAGGGAGGACTATGGCTACACCTTC. The chain recombines TRBV27 with TRBJ1-2; D is possibly TRBD1 (5 bases). This CDR3 is 13 amino acids long. The germline CDR1 and CDR2 sequences are MNHEY and SMNVEV (reference sequence). Trimming cost V 5 bases and J 3 bases, with 10 bases left between them.

The V call is TRBV19, the J call TRBJ2-1, with 8 bases fitting TRBD1. There are 14 residues in the CDR3. V shed 6 bases, J shed 5 bases, and the junction held 6 bases outside the gene matches. Germline V gene lookup returns CDR1 LNHDA and CDR2 SQIVND (reference sequence). Written as DNA, the CDR3 is TGTGCCAGTAGCGGACAGGGAAAAAACAATGAGCAGTTCTTC. This gives the protein CASSGQGKNNEQFF.

The chain carries TRBV4-3 and TRBJ2-7; 10 nucleotides agree with TRBD2. The CDR3 has 18 amino acids. CDR1 and CDR2 (germline): LGHNA, YSLEER. J gave up 0 bases and V 3 bases, and 11 bases lay outside the gene matches. The CDR3 spells CASSHVVASGGDSYEQYF. The CDR3, as DNA: TGCGCCAGCAGCCACGTCGTGGCGAGCGGGGGGGACTCCTACGAGCAGTACTTC.

The chain joins TRBV2 to TRBJ2-5; TRBD2 is a possible D gene (7 bases). This CDR3 contains 16 residues. The germline V and J ends were trimmed by 7 bases and 2 bases, with 20 bases remaining between them. The germline V gene has CDR1 SNHLY and CDR2 FYNNEI. The CDR3 nucleotides are TGTGCCAGCAAGGGGGGGGGTTTCGGGGCACAAGAGACCCAGTACTTC. Its translation: CASKGGGFGAQETQYF.

The chain joins TRBV2 to TRBJ1-4; TRBD1 matches 9 bases. Germline V gene data show CDR1 as SNHLY and CDR2 as FYNNEI. The CDR3 length is 14 residues. The ends lost 3 bases at V and 7 bases at J; junction bases unmatched: 3. The CDR3 sequence: CASSEDRGGEKLFF. In DNA, the CDR3 is TGTGCCAGCAGTGAGGACAGGGGAGGTGAAAAACTGTTTTTT.

The J gene is TRBJ1-1, the V gene TRBV30, with TRBD1 identical over 7 bases. The J segment lost 5 bases and the V segment lost 0 bases, leaving 12 bases of the junction unmatched. In germline, CDR1 is GTSNPN, CDR2 SVGIG (reference sequence). CDR3 length: 16 residues. This CDR3 is CAWSVLKGGQETEAFF. CDR3 nucleotides: TGTGCCTGGAGTGTATTGAAAGGTGGACAGGAGACTGAAGCTTTCTTT.

The CDR3 DNA follows: TGCAGCGTCGTCGACAGGGGCTCGGGACAGCCCCAGCATTTT. Protein sequence: CSVVDRGSGQPQHF. The chain uses TRBV29-1 and TRBJ1-5; 8 bases are a match to TRBD1. Germline V CDR1 and CDR2: SQVTM, ANQGSEA. The J segment lost 7 bases and the V segment lost 6 bases, leaving 11 bases of the junction unmatched. This CDR3 has 14 amino acids.

The V call is TRBV9, the J call TRBJ2-7, with a weak D call TRBD1 (6 bases). Germline V gives CDR1 SGDLS, CDR2 YYNGEE. The CDR3 has 13 residues. Trimming left V 0 bases short and J 6 bases short, with 10 bases between. In DNA form, the CDR3 reads TGTGCCAGCAGCGTAGACAGGGATTCCGAGCAGTACTTC. Translating it yields CASSVDRDSEQYF. The variable domain in full, completed from reference TRBV9 and TRBJ2-7, reads DSGVTQTPKHLITATGQRVTLRCSPRSGDLSVYWYQQSLDQGLQFLIQYYNGEERAKGNILERFSAQQFPDLHSELNLSSLELGDSALYFCASSVDRDSEQYFGPGTRLTVT.

The chain recombines TRBV14 with TRBJ1-2, with 10 nucleotides matching TRBD1. The CDR3 contains 15 residues. With 1 base clipped from V and 4 bases from J, the junction kept 3 bases outside the gene matches. The germline CDR1 and CDR2 sequences are SGHDN and FVKESK. In DNA form, the CDR3 reads TGTGCCAGCAGCCAAGGACAGGGGGCTTTCTATGGCTACACCTTC. Translation: CASSQGQGAFYGYTF.

The J gene is TRBJ2-3, the V gene TRBV6-4; D remains ambiguous. Trimming left V 0 bases short and J 0 bases short, with 7 bases between. There are 15 residues in the CDR3. CDR1 MRHNA and CDR2 SNTAGT come from the germline V gene. The CDR3 is CASSDSDISTDTQYF. CDR3 DNA sequence: TGTGCCAGCAGTGACTCAGACATAAGCACAGATACGCAGTATTTT.

The chain has TRBV7-2 and TRBJ2-3; D possibly corresponds to TRBD1 (6 bases). The V and J ends lost 4 bases and 3 bases respectively, with 11 bases between them. Germline V gene lookup returns CDR1 SGHTA and CDR2 FQGNSA. The length of the CDR3 is 14 residues. The CDR3 DNA sequence: TGTGCCAGCAGCTCACAGGGAGAAACAGATACGCAGTATTTT. It encodes CASSSQGETDTQYF.

The chain joins TRBV19 to TRBJ2-5, with TRBD1 matching 9 bases. From germline, CDR1 is LNHDA and CDR2 SQIVND (reference sequence). The V and J ends lost 4 bases and 3 bases, in that order; junction bases with no gene match: 9. The CDR3 runs to 16 residues. The CDR3 DNA sequence: TGTGCCAGTAGTAAACCGGACAGGGGCGGGAAAGAGACCCAGTACTTC. Translating gives CASSKPDRGGKETQYF. The full variable domain, completed using reference TRBV19 and TRBJ2-5, is DGGITQSPKYLFRKEGQNVTLSCEQNLNHDAMYWYRQDPGQGLRLIYYSQIVNDFQKGDIAEGYSVSREKKESFPLTVTSAQKNPTAFYLCASSKPDRGGKETQYFGPGTRLLVL.

The V and J genes are TRBV5-1 and TRBJ1-4; 8 bases agree with TRBD1. The J segment lost 4 bases and the V segment lost 2 bases, leaving 7 bases of the junction unmatched. Germline values: CDR1 SGHRS, CDR2 YFSETQ. The CDR3 loop spans 16 amino acids. DNA of the CDR3: TGCGCCAGCAGCTTAAATCCAGGGGGCGTTAATGAAAAACTGTTTTTT. It translates to CASSLNPGGVNEKLFF.

V usage is TRBV28 and J usage is TRBJ1-3; D is possibly TRBD1 (5 bases). The CDR3 is 15 amino acids. Trimming removed 5 bases at V and 2 bases at J, with 13 bases between. Germline CDR1 is MDHEN and CDR2 is SYDVKM. CDR3 bases: TGTGCCAGCAGTCCGCCCCGGACAACTGGAAACACCATATATTTT. It is translated as CASSPPRTTGNTIYF.

The CDR3 coding sequence is TGCGCCAGCAGCGGCGGTCCAGGGTCCCCCACCGGGGAGCTGTTTTTT. Encoded protein: CASSGGPGSPTGELFF. The rearrangement links TRBV5-1 to TRBJ2-2; D might be TRBD1 (5 bases). The ends were cut back, 4 bases at V and 4 bases at J, with 17 bases in the middle. Looked up from germline, CDR1 is SGHRS and CDR2 is YFSETQ. The CDR3 covers 16 residues.

The CDR3 here is CASRSPGGGETQYF. In DNA form, the CDR3 reads TGTGCCAGCAGGAGCCCTGGGGGAGGCGAGACCCAGTACTTC. The gene calls are TRBV6-5 and TRBJ2-5, with D possibly being TRBD2 (6 bases). Germline-derived CDR1 and CDR2 are MNHEY and SVGAGI. The V gene lost 6 bases and the J gene lost 5 bases, with 16 bases spanning the gap. CDR3 length equals 14 residues.